This TCR beta chain was sequenced during a study of blood T cell repertoires in COVID-19. For the study at large: PBMCs, B-cell-depleted T cells, or T cells provided the cDNA or gDNA that made up the material.

The CDR3 consists of 15 residues. V trimming: 4 bases; J trimming: 5 bases; junction bases outside the gene matches: 9. Germline assignment: CDR1 SGHNT and CDR2 YYREEE (reference sequence). This clone came up once. Profiled with immunoSEQ multiplex PCR; TCRdb holds only in-frame clones, not every one. The sample holds some 130,000 clones, approximately 90% seen once. The V gene is TRBV5-4, the J gene TRBJ2-3; 8 bases line up with TRBD1. The clonotype originates from a man aged 55-75 years with COVID-19, enrolled during active disease. The source material was peripheral blood. CDR3 protein: CASSRADRGRDTQYF. CDR3 bases: TGTGCCAGCAGCCGGGCAGACAGGGGCCGAGATACGCAGTATTTT.